This T cell receptor (beta chain) was sequenced in a study of blood T cell repertoires in COVID-19. The CDR3 totals 18 residues. Original handling: Amplification from reference gene primers served as the basis for estimated nucleated cell counts. Assay used: immunoSEQ multiplex PCR; TCRdb lists only in-frame clones, some missing. The D gene and trimming were derived from the DNA, and the V and J assignments and clone size from that table. The data hold 260,000 or so clones, with under 90% observed a single time. Participant-given clinical history determined each cohort assignment. Cohort 3 recovered donors had two negative PCRs, clearance, or symptom resolution.

The sample comprised PBMCs or T cells enriched from blood (not recorded which). V and J are TRBV12-1 and TRBJ2-1; the DNA was not compared with TRBD2, the D call given in the table. TRBV12-1 is designated a pseudogene. The receptor was isolated from a man younger than 35 who had recovered from COVID-19. In nucleotides, the CDR3 is TGTGCCAGCAGCCAAAGGGGACTAGCGGGAGGCCTCTACAATGAGCAGTTCTTC. It codes for CASSQRGLAGGLYNEQFF.